This entry describes one TCR beta chain. Its specificity is unknown. Germline CDR1 is SGHRS and CDR2 is YFSETQ. Trimming shortened V by 4 bases and J by 6 bases, and 14 bases separated the two germline ends. The CDR3 runs to 13 residues. Recipients boosted at about 4 weeks or about 12 weeks are pooled. This specimen belongs to a study of T cell responses to AZD1222 COVID-19 vaccine. The protocol was immunoSEQ multiplex PCR, while the TCRdb copy is restricted to in-frame clones and leaves out a portion. The table lists around 58,000 clones, around 89% of them singletons. Study-level results: At 160-218 and 743-854, vaccine-associated CD4 TCRs were dominant, and they spanned spike.

The specimen comprised peripheral blood, sampled 28 days after the second AZD1222 dose. This TCR came from an adult who received the AZD1222 COVID-19 vaccine. The chain carries TRBV5-1 and TRBJ2-7; D gene uncertain. CDR3 sequence: CASSPSPGGEQYF. The CDR3 bases are TGCGCCAGCAGCCCAAGCCCGGGCGGCGAGCAGTACTTC. Full variable domain (rest looked up from reference TRBV5-1 and TRBJ2-7): KAGVTQTPRYLIKTRGQQVTLSCSPISGHRSVSWYQQTPGQGLQFLFEYFSETQRNKGNFPGRFSGRQFSNSRSEMNVSTLELGDSALYLCASSPSPGGEQYFGPGTRLTVT.